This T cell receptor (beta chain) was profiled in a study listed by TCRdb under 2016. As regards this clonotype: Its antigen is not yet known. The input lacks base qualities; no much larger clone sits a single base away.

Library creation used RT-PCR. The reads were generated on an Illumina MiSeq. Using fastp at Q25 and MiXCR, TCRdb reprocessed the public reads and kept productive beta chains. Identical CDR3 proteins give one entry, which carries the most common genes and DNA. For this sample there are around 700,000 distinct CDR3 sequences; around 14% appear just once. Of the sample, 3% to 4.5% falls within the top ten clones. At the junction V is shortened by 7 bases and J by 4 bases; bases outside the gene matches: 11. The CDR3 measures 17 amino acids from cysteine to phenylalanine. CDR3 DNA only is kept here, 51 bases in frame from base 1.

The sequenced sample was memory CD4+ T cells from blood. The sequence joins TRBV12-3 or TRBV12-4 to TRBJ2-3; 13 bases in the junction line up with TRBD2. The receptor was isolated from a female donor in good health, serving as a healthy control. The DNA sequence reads TGTGCCAGCACCCCATTGACTAGCGGGAGGCGGGCAGATACGCAGTATTTT. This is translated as CASTPLTSGRRADTQYF.